This TCR beta chain was identified during a study of cytomegalovirus exposure and HLA in healthy donors. The CDR3 contains 15 residues. V was pared by 5 bases and J by 3 bases, with 10 bases of the junction left unmatched. Germline CDR1 reads SGDLS; CDR2 reads YYNGEE. The donors were in the roughly 110-subject validation cohort; that cohort was separate from the roughly 660-subject first cohort. The data were produced by immunoSEQ multiplex PCR, yet TCRdb's version contains in-frame clones alone and is incomplete. Found here are 150,000 to 200,000 clones, roughly 86% of them singletons; the top ten hold almost 1.5%.

Source material: PBMCs. This receptor was identified in a woman between 18 and 29 years old in good health and CMV-seronegative. The chain couples TRBV9 to TRBJ2-7, with 8 bases that match TRBD2. In DNA, the CDR3 is TGTGCCAGCAGTCCGCAAGCGGGGGCCAACTACGAGCAGTACTTC. Its translation: CASSPQAGANYEQYF.